The 7 T cell receptor beta chains listed next were all sequenced from one sample in a study of cytomegalovirus exposure and HLA in healthy donors. It was with 60 Vbeta and 13 Jbeta primers that the PCR ran. Profiling relied on immunoSEQ multiplex PCR, and the TCRdb table lists in-frame clones only, not all of them. This sample has about 120,000 clones, with around 80% found just once. Sequencing was performed on PBMCs. These receptor sequences come from a man younger than 45 in good health and CMV-seropositive.

This chain links TRBV5-1 with TRBJ2-2; a weak D match, TRBD2 (6 bases). The CDR3 runs to 13 residues. Trimming pared 5 bases from V and 7 bases from J, leaving 12 bases between. Germline V gene lookup returns CDR1 SGHRS and CDR2 YFSETQ. This chain's CDR3 is CASSLRGFGELFF. The CDR3 coding sequence is TGCGCCAGCAGTCTTCGGGGGTTCGGGGAGCTGTTTTTT.

This rearrangement joins TRBV9 to TRBJ1-1; possibly TRBD1 for D (6 bases). The CDR3 consists of 17 residues. Trimming removed 4 bases from V and 5 bases from J, with 24 bases in between. In germline, CDR1 is SGDLS, CDR2 YYNGEE. Here the CDR3 DNA reads TGTGCCAGCAGCCCTATCTCAGGGGTCCCCGGGGTTACTGAAGCTTTCTTT. It translates to CASSPISGVPGVTEAFF.

This clone is a singleton in its sample. The rearrangement joins TRBV7-9 to TRBJ1-2, with 7 bases lining up with TRBD1. Trimming removed 5 bases from V and 1 base from J; junction bases left unmatched: 4. CDR1 and CDR2 (germline): SEHNR, FQNEAQ (reference sequence). This CDR3 contains 14 residues. CDR3 sequence: CASSAGQRNYGYTF. The CDR3 bases are TGTGCCAGCAGCGCGGGACAGCGTAACTATGGCTACACCTTC. Based on the CDR3 plus reference TRBV7-9 and TRBJ1-2, the full variable domain is DTGVSQNPRHKITKRGQNVTFRCDPISEHNRLYWYRQTLGQGPEFLTYFQNEAQLEKSRLLSDRFSAERPKGSFSTLEIQRTEQGDSAMYLCASSAGQRNYGYTFGSGTRLTVV.

The chain joins TRBV25-1 to TRBJ2-7, with D possibly being TRBD1 (5 bases). The V gene lost 1 base and the J gene lost 6 bases, with 16 bases spanning the gap. The CDR3 is 15 amino acids. CDR1 and CDR2 (germline): MGHDK, SYGVNS. The CDR3: CASSELGSGPGEQYF. The CDR3 coding sequence is TGTGCCAGCAGTGAATTAGGCTCAGGGCCGGGCGAGCAGTACTTC.

This clone was counted only a few times. This chain joins TRBV4-1 and TRBJ2-1, with D perhaps matching TRBD2 (6 bases). Germline CDR1 MGHRA, CDR2 YSYEKL. This CDR3 has 13 residues. Trimming took 3 bases from V and 4 from J, leaving 7 bases between them. The CDR3 loop reads CASSHGLYNEQFF. CDR3 bases: TGCGCCAGCAGCCATGGACTATACAATGAGCAGTTCTTC.

The CDR3 coding sequence is TGTGCCAGCAGATGGGCAGGGCAAGAGACCCAGTACTTC. It specifies CASRWAGQETQYF. The chain employs TRBV13 and TRBJ2-5; possible D gene TRBD1, 5 bases. Per the germline V gene, CDR1 is PRHDT and CDR2 is FYEKMQ (reference sequence). V gave up 6 bases and J gave up 2 bases, with 10 bases separating them. The CDR3 is 13 amino acids.

The J gene is TRBJ2-1, the V gene TRBV14, with TRBD2 as a possible D gene (6 bases). The V end lost 1 base, the J end lost 3 bases, and 13 bases lay between the germline ends. This CDR3 is built from 16 residues. CDR1 is SGHDN and CDR2 is FVKESK in the germline V gene. The CDR3 sequence: CASSQVRRGFYNEQFF. The CDR3 bases are TGTGCCAGCAGCCAAGTTCGGCGGGGTTTCTACAATGAGCAGTTCTTC.